The rows below give T cell receptor beta chains drawn from one sample of a study of blood T cell repertoires in COVID-19. Measured with immunoSEQ multiplex PCR; TCRdb has only the in-frame clones, and not every one. The sample records about 260,000 clones, roughly 82% being singletons. Sample: PBMCs or T cells enriched from blood (not recorded which). Source of these receptors: a woman aged 50 to 60 who had recovered from COVID-19. Both conserved end residues are part of each CDR3. A D gene is named only where the DNA matches it firmly. Clone size appears in some rows only: once, few, many, or a class for an expanded clone.

>TRBV7-9|TRBJ1-5|NA|NA
TGTGCCAGCAGCTTATCACGGGATCAGCCCCAGCATTTT
CASSLSRDQPQHF
>TRBV7-3|TRBJ1-2|TRBD1|NA
TGTGCCAGCAGCTTGGGGACCGGGACAGAAGGACCCTATGGCTACACCTTC
CASSLGTGTEGPYGYTF
>TRBV27|TRBJ2-1|TRBD2|NA
TGTGCCAGCAGTTTAGTACTAGCGGGGCCCAATGAGCAGTTCTTC
CASSLVLAGPNEQFF
>TRBV7-2|TRBJ2-3|TRBD2|NA
TGTGCCAGCAGCTTATCTTTCTTGGACGTAGCGGGGGCTGGGCAGTATTTT
CASSLSFLDVAGAGQYF
>TRBV19|TRBJ2-7|TRBD1|NA
TGTGCCAGTAGCCCAACCCCTGGGACAGCCGCCTACGAGCAGTACTTC
CASSPTPGTAAYEQYF
>TRBV6-1|TRBJ2-2|TRBD1|once
TGTGCCAGCAGTGCCGCCGGGACAGGGGGCACCGGGGAGCTGTTTTTT
CASSAAGTGGTGELFF
>TRBV10-3|TRBJ1-2|TRBD1|NA
TGTGCCATCAGACCGACAGGGGAAGGCTACACCTTC
CAIRPTGEGYTF
>TRBV5-1|TRBJ2-2|NA|once
TGCGCCAGCAGCTTGCAACAGATTGAGAACACCGGGGAGCTGTTTTTT
CASSLQQIENTGELFF
>TRBV10-1|TRBJ2-2|NA|NA
TGCGCCAGCAGTGAGGGCTCAGGGCACACCGGGGAGCTGTTTTTT
CASSEGSGHTGELFF
>TRBV2|TRBJ2-2|NA|NA
TGTGCCAGCAGGGACAGCACCGGGGAGCTGTTTTTT
CASRDSTGELFF
>TRBV30|TRBJ1-2|NA|NA
TGTGCCGGGGATAGGGACTTCAAAGTAGTAACCTTC
CAGDRDFKVVTF
>TRBV19|TRBJ1-1|NA|NA
TGTGCCAGTATCAAGGGACATCTGAACACTGAAGCTTTCTTT
CASIKGHLNTEAFF
>TRBV7-3|TRBJ2-2|NA|NA
TGTGCCAGCAGTCACGGGGGCACCGGGGAGCTGTTTTTT
CASSHGGTGELFF
>TRBV27|TRBJ2-7|NA|NA
TGTGCCAGCAGACCCGGCACAGACTACGAGCAGTACTTC
CASRPGTDYEQYF
>TRBV7-3|TRBJ1-1|NA|NA
TGTGCCAGCAGCTTAATAGCAGTACCGAACACTGAAGCTTTCTTT
CASSLIAVPNTEAFF
>TRBV13|TRBJ1-4|NA|NA
TGTGCCAGCAGCATACGCACCGGGACTAATGAAAAACTGTTTTTT
CASSIRTGTNEKLFF
>TRBV19|TRBJ1-6|NA|NA
TGTGCCAGTAGTGACCCAGGGGTCAATTCACCCCTCCACTTT
CASSDPGVNSPLHF
>TRBV5-5|TRBJ2-1|TRBD2|NA
TGTGCCAGCAGCCGTTGGGGGGGTTCGAGCTCCTACAATGAGCAGTTCTTC
CASSRWGGSSSYNEQFF
>TRBV30|TRBJ1-1|TRBD1|NA
TGTGCCTGGAGTGTAGTAAGGCAGGGGGTCGCTGAAGCTTTCTTT
CAWSVVRQGVAEAFF
>TRBV2|TRBJ1-6|NA|NA
TGTGCCAGCACGGCAGGGGAAAATTCACCCCTCCACTTT
CASTAGENSPLHF
>TRBV11-1|TRBJ2-1|NA|NA
TGTGCCAGCAGGGATTCGGGGATCTACAATGAGCAGTTCTTC
CASRDSGIYNEQFF
>TRBV6-4|TRBJ2-2|NA|NA
TGTGCCAGCAGTCCACAGCTAACCAACACCGGGGAGCTGTTTTTT
CASSPQLTNTGELFF
>TRBV5-6|TRBJ1-2|NA|NA
TGTGCCAGCAGCTTGAGACTGCGCCCCAACTATGGCTACACCTTC
CASSLRLRPNYGYTF
>TRBV2|TRBJ1-2|TRBD1|NA
TGTGCCAGCAGTGATTTGGCAGGGGGCTTTGGAGGCTACACCTTC
CASSDLAGGFGGYTF
>TRBV9|TRBJ1-6|NA|NA
TGTGCCAGCAGCGCCGGACAGATCTATAATTCACCCCTCCACTTT
CASSAGQIYNSPLHF
>TRBV28|TRBJ2-3|TRBD2|NA
TGTGCCAGCAGTTCCTCTCTGCTAGCGGGAGTCACAGATACGCAGTATTTT
CASSSSLLAGVTDTQYF
>TRBV18|TRBJ1-1|TRBD1|NA
TGTGCCAGCTCAGCTTGGACAGGGACCACTGAAGCTTTCTTT
CASSAWTGTTEAFF
>TRBV19|TRBJ1-5|TRBD1|NA
TGTGCCAGTAGTATCCGGACAGGGGGCTTAGCGAATCAGCCCCAGCATTTT
CASSIRTGGLANQPQHF
>TRBV28|TRBJ2-7|NA|NA
TGTGCCAGCAGTTTAGTCGCTAGCTTGGCGCAGTACTTC
CASSLVASLAQYF
>TRBV28|TRBJ1-6|NA|NA
TGTGCCAGCAGACTCACTGAGGTGAATTCACCCCTCCACTTT
CASRLTEVNSPLHF
>TRBV7-2|TRBJ1-6|NA|NA
TGTGCCAGCAGCTTAGGGGGAGCCTATAATTCACCCCTCCACTTT
CASSLGGAYNSPLHF
>TRBV10-2|TRBJ2-5|TRBD1|NA
TGCGCCAGCAGTGACGGCGGACAGGGTGGAGAGACCCAGTACTTC
CASSDGGQGGETQYF
>TRBV6-5|TRBJ2-3|NA|NA
TGTGCCAGCCGGACAGATACGCAGTATTTT
CASRTDTQYF
>TRBV19|TRBJ1-2|TRBD1|NA
TGTGCCAGTAGTAGACAGGGTTGGTATGGCTACACCTTC
CASSRQGWYGYTF
>TRBV4-2|TRBJ2-5|NA|NA
TGTGCCAGCAGCCAAAGGAGCATAGAGAAAGGGACCCAGTACTTC
CASSQRSIEKGTQYF
>TRBV15|TRBJ2-5|NA|NA
TGTGCCACCAGCAGAGATCTCCCCGGAGGAAAGACCCAGTACTTC
CATSRDLPGGKTQYF
>TRBV6-4|TRBJ1-1|NA|NA
TGTGCCAGCAGAAACACAGGGAACACTGAAGCTTTCTTT
CASRNTGNTEAFF
>TRBV5-6|TRBJ1-2|NA|NA
TGTGCCAGCAGCTTAATAGACTCCCTCTATGGCTACACCTTC
CASSLIDSLYGYTF
>TRBV27|TRBJ2-2|TRBD2|NA
TGTGCCAGCAGTGGTCGCGGGAGGCCCCCGGAGCTGTTTTTT
CASSGRGRPPELFF
>TRBV7-9|TRBJ2-3|NA|NA
TGTGCCAGCAGCTTTAGTCCGGATACGCAGTATTTT
CASSFSPDTQYF
>TRBV5-1|TRBJ2-3|NA|NA
TGCGCCAGCAGCTGGCCCTTGGGGACTAGCACAGATACGCAGTATTTT
CASSWPLGTSTDTQYF
>TRBV5-1|TRBJ1-6|NA|NA
TGCGCCAGCAGCTTGGGCGGCGGGACGGGAGCAAATTCACCCCTCCACTTT
CASSLGGGTGANSPLHF
>TRBV15|TRBJ2-2|TRBD1|NA
TGTGCCACCAGCAGGCCGGGACAGGGGTCGCTGTTTTTT
CATSRPGQGSLFF
>TRBV28|TRBJ1-2|NA|NA
TGTGCCAGCAGTTTACGGGGACCCCAGGGGTACTATGGCTACACCTTC
CASSLRGPQGYYGYTF
>TRBV4-3|TRBJ1-2|NA|NA
TGCGCCAGCAGCCAAGGTGGTTGGAGTTATGGCTACACCTTC
CASSQGGWSYGYTF